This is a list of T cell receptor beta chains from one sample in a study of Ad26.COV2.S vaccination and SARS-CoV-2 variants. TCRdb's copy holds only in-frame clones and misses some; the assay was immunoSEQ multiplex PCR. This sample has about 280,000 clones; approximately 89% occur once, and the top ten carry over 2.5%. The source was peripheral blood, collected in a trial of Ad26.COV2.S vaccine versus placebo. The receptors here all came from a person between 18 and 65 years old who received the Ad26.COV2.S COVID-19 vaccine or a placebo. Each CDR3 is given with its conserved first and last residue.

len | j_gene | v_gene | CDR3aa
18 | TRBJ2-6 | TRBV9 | CASSVAGDRGEGANVLTF
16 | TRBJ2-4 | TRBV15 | CATSRDHRGAKNIQYF
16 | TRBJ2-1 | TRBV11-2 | CASSTPTGDLDNEQFF
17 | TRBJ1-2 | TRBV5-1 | CASSLGQGTLSNYGYTF
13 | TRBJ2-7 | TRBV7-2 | CASSLSPSYEQYF
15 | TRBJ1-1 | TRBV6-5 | CASSYSVLGYTEAFF
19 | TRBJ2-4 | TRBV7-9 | CASSSPTSGRAGAKNIQYF
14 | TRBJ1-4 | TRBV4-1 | CASSQLIGWEKLFF
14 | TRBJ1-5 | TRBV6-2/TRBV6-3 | CASSYAGGGQPQHF
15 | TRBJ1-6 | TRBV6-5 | CASSYEGRGRSPLHF
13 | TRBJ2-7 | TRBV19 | CASSRSGAYEQYF
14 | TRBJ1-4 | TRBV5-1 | CASSPTTGGEKLFF
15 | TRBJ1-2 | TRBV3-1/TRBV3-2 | CASSQLDRRLSGYTF
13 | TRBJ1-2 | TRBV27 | CASSLSGLYGYTF
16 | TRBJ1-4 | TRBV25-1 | CASSAHVGGRDEKLFF
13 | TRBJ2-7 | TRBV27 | CASSEPNSYEQYF
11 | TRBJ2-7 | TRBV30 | CAWSAPSEQYF
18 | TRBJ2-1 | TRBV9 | CASSVAVGLAGGSNEQFF
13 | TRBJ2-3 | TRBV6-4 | CASSDSETDTQYF
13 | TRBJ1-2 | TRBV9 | CASSVATSYGYTF
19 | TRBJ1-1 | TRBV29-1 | CSVELTRDREKPKNTEAFF
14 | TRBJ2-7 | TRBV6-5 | CASRPTGGRYEQYF
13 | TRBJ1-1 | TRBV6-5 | CASSYTSYTEAFF
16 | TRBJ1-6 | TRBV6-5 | CASSYWTRLGGSPLHF
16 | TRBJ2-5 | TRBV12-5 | CASGSDRGQNWETQYF
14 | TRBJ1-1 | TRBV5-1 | CASSLAGQGYEAFF
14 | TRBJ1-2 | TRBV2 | CASRPGPRDYGYTF
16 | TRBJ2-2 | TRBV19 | CASSKSSGPNTGELFF
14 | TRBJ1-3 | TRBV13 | CASSFPDRGNTIYF
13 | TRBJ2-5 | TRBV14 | CASSKGAGETQYF
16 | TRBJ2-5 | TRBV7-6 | CASSLGATGGRETQYF
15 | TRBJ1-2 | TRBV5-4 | CASSDTGTGGAGYTF
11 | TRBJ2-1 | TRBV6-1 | CASSEFNEQFF
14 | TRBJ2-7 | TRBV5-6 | CASSRRTGNYEQYF
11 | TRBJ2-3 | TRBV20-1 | CSAIRRDTQYF
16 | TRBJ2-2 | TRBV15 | CATSSDSRGLFGELFF
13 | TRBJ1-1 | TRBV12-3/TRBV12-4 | CASSPVLRDEAFF
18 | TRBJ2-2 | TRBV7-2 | CASSLVGLAGGRTGELFF
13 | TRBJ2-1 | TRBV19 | CASSIGGGNEQFF
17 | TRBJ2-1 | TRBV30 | CAWSVFQQDRGFDEQFF
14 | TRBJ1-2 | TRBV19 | CATSEDRANYGYTF
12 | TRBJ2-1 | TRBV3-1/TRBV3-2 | CASSVTYNEQFF
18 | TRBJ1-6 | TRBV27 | CASSFAGQRSSYNSPLHF
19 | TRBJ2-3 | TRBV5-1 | CASHGSSSGRWSSTDTQYF
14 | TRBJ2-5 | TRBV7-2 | CASSLDSAQETQYF
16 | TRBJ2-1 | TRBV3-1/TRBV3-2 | CASSQSGESSYNEQFF
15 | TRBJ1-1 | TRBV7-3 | CASRQNPGGGTEAFF
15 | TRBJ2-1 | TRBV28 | CASRGRGSFYNEQFF
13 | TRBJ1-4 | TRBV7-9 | CASSLAGGEKLFF